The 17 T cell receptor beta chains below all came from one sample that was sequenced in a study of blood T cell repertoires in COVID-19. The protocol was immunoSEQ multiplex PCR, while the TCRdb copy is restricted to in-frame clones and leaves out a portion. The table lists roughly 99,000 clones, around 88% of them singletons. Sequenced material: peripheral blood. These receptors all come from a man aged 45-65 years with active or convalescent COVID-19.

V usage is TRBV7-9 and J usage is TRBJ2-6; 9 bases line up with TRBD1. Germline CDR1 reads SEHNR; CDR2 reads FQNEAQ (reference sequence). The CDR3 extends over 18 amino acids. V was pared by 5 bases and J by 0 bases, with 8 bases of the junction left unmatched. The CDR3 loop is CASSGPGQGNSGANVLTF. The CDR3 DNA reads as TGTGCCAGCAGCGGTCCGGGACAGGGAAACTCTGGGGCCAACGTCCTGACTTTC.

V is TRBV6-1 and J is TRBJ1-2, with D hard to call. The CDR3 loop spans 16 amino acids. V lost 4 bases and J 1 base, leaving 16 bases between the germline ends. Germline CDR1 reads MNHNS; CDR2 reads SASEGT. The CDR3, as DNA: TGTGCCAGCAGTGCCGCCCCGCTGGGCTTTAACTATGGCTACACCTTC. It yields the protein CASSAAPLGFNYGYTF.

The CDR3 DNA is TGCGCCACCAGGAAGGGGGGCAATCAGCCCCAGCATTTT. Its protein is CATRKGGNQPQHF. The J gene is TRBJ1-5, the V gene TRBV10-2; a weak D match, TRBD1 (6 bases). The V gene's germline CDR1 is WSHSY and CDR2 SAAADI. Trimming shortened V by 10 bases and J by 2 bases, and 12 bases separated the two germline ends. This CDR3 is built from 13 residues.

The CDR3 loop is CASSSGPREDTQYF. The DNA of the CDR3 is TGCGCCAGCAGCTCCGGGCCGAGGGAAGATACGCAGTATTTT. V usage is TRBV4-1 and J usage is TRBJ2-3, with D perhaps TRBD2 (5 bases). Trimming took off 5 bases at V and 5 bases at J, with 14 bases between the two ends. This CDR3 has 14 residues. Germline V CDR1 and CDR2: MGHRA, YSYEKL.

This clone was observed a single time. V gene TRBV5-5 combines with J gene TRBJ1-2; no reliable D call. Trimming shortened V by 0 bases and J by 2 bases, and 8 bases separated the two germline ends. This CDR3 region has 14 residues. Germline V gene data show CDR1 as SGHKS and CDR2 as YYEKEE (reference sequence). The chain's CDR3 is CASSLGAGNYGYTF. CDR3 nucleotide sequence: TGTGCCAGCAGCTTGGGAGCGGGAAACTATGGCTACACCTTC.

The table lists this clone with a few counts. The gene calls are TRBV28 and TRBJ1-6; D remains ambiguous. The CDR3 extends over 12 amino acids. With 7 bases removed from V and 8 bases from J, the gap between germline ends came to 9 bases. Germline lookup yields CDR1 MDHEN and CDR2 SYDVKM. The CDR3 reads CASNERDSPLHF. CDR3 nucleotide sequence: TGTGCCAGCAATGAGAGGGATTCACCCCTCCACTTT. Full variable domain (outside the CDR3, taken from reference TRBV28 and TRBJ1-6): DVKVTQSSRYLVKRTGEKVFLECVQDMDHENMFWYRQDPGLGLRLIYFSYDVKMKEKGDIPEGYSVSREKKERFSLILESASTNQTSMYLCASNERDSPLHFGNGTRLTVT.

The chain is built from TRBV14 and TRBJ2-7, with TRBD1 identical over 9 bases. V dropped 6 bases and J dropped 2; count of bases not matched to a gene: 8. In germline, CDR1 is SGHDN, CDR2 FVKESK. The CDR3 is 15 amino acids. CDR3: CASRLGGTGTYEQYF. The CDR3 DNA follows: TGTGCCAGCAGGCTAGGAGGGACAGGGACCTACGAGCAGTACTTC.

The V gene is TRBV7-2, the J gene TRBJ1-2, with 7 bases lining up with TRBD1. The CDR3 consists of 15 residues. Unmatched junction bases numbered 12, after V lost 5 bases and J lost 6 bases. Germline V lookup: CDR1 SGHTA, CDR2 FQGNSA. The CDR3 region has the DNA TGTGCCAGCAGCCTCGACAGGGAGGATCTAAATGGCTACACCTTC. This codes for CASSLDREDLNGYTF.

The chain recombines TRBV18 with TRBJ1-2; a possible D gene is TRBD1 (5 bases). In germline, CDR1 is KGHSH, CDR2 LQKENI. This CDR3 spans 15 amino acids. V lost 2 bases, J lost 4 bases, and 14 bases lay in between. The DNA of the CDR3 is TGTGCCAGCTCACCAGGGGAGGGGTTCGGCTATGGCTACACCTTC. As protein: CASSPGEGFGYGYTF.

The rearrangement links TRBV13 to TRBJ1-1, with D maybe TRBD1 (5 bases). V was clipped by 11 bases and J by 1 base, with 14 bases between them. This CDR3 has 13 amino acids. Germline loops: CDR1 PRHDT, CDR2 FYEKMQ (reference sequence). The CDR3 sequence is CAGRRGANTEAFF. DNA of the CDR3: TGTGCCGGTAGGAGGGGCGCGAACACTGAAGCTTTCTTT. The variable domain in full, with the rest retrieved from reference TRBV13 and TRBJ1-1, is AAGVIQSPRHLIKEKRETATLKCYPIPRHDTVYWYQQGPGQDPQFLISFYEKMQSDKGSIPDRFSAQQFSDYHSELNMSSLELGDSALYFCAGRRGANTEAFFGQGTRLTVV.

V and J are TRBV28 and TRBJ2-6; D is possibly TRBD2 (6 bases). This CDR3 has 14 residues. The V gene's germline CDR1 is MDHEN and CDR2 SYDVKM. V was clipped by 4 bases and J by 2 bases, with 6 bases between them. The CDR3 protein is CASSSGAGANVLTF. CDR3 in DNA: TGTGCCAGCAGTTCGGGGGCTGGGGCCAACGTCCTGACTTTC. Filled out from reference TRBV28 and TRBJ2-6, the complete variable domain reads DVKVTQSSRYLVKRTGEKVFLECVQDMDHENMFWYRQDPGLGLRLIYFSYDVKMKEKGDIPEGYSVSREKKERFSLILESASTNQTSMYLCASSSGAGANVLTFGAGSRLTVL.

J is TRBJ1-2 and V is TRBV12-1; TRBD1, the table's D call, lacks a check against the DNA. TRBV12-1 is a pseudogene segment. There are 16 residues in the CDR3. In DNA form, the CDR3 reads TGTGCCAGCAGCGACCGTAGGTGGACAGGGGGCTATGGCTACACCTTC. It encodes CASSDRRWTGGYGYTF.

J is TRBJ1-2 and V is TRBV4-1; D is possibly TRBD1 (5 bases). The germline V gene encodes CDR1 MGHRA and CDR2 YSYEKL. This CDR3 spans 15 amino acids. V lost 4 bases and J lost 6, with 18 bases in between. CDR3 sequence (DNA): TGCGCCAGCAGCCGATCACTCAGGGAATTGGATGGCTACACCTTC. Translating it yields CASSRSLRELDGYTF.

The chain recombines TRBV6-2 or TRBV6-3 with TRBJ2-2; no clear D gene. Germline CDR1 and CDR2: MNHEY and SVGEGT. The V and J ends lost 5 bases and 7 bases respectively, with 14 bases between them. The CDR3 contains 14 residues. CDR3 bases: TGTGCCAGCAGTCCGGCCATTAGCTTCGGGGAGCTGTTTTTT. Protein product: CASSPAISFGELFF.

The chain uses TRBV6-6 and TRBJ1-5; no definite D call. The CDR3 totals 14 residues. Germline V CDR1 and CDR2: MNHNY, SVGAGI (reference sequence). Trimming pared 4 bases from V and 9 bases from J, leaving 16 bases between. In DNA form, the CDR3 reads TGTGCCAGCAGTTTTCCCCCCACAGTCGGGCCCCAGCATTTT. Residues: CASSFPPTVGPQHF.

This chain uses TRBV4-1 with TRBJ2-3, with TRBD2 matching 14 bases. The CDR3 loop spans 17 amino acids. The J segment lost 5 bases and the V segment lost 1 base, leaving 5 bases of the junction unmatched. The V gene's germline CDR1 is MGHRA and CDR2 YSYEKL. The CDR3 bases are TGCGCCAGCAGCCAAGGTCGGGGACTAGCGGGAGAAGATACGCAGTATTTT. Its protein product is CASSQGRGLAGEDTQYF.

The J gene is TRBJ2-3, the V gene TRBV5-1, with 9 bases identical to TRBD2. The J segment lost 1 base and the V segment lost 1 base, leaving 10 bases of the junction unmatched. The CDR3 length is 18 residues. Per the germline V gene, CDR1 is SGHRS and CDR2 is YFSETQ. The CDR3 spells CASSLFGLAGFGTDTQYF. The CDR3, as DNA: TGCGCCAGCAGCTTGTTTGGTCTAGCGGGATTCGGCACAGATACGCAGTATTTT.